This TCR beta chain stems from a study of T cells in Graves' hyperthyroidism and ophthalmopathy. Diagnoses were made from clinical symptoms, serum measures (thyroxine and TRAb), thyroid ultrasound and orbital computed tomography. Fresh peripheral blood, under 13 ml, was the source of the PBMCs. Trimming cost V 4 bases and J 3 bases, with 11 bases left between them. Per the germline V gene, CDR1 is SGHRS and CDR2 is YFSETQ. The CDR3 contains 13 residues. The CDR3 regions of TCR beta were amplified from RNA transcripts. In the first-round RT-PCR of the TCR CDR3, the HTBI primer set was used. TCRdb reprocessed the multiplex PCR reads with MiXCR, giving one entry per CDR3 protein. This sample has a few hundred thousand distinct CDR3 sequences, with about 18% found just once. Regarding the study as a whole: In blood, most of the thyroid clonotypes expanded above 0.001 were also present. From stable hyperthyroidism, ophthalmopathy was set apart by a 13 V-J model.

The sample holds many counts of this clonotype. Its antigen is undetermined. The V and J genes are TRBV5-1 and TRBJ2-7; D uncertain. The specimen sequenced was blood. The sequence was collected from a woman aged 55-69 years with Graves' ophthalmopathy. CDR3 protein: CASSVRYGYEQYF. CDR3 coding DNA: TGCGCCAGCAGCGTTCGGTACGGCTACGAGCAGTACTTC.